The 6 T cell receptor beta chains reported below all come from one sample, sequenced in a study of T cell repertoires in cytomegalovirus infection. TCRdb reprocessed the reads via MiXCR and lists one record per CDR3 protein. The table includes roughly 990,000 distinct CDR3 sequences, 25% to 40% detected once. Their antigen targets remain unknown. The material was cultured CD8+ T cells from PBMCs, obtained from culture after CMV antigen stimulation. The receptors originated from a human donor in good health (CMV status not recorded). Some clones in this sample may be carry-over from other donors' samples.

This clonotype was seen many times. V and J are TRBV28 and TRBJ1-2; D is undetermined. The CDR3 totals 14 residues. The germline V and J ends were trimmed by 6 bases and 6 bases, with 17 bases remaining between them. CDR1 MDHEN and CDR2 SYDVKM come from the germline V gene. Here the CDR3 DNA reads TGTGCCAGCAGCCAAAGGCCCGGGGTTCATGGCTACACCTTC. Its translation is CASSQRPGVHGYTF.

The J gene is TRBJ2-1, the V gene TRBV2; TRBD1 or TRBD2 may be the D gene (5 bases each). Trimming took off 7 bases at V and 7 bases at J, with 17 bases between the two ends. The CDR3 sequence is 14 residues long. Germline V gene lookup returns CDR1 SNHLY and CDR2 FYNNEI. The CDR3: CASTGTPKGNEQFF. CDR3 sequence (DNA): TGTGCCAGCACAGGGACCCCTAAAGGGAATGAGCAGTTCTTC. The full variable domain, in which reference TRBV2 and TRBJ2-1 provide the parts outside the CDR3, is EPEVTQTPSHQVTQMGQEVILRCVPISNHLYFYWYRQILGQKVEFLVSFYNNEISEKSEIFDDQFSVERPDGSNFTLKIRSTKLEDSAMYFCASTGTPKGNEQFFGPGTRLTVL.

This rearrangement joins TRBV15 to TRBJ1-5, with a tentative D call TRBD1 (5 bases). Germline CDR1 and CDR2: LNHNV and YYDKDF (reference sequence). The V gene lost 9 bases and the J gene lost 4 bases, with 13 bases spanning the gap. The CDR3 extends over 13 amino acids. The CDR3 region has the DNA TGTGCCACGGCCGATGGGGGGAATCAGCCCCAGCATTTT. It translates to CATADGGNQPQHF.

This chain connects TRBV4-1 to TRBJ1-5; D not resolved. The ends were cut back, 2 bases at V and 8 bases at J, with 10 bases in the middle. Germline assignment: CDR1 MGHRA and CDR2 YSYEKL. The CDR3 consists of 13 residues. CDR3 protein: CASSQNYREPQHF. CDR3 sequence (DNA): TGCGCCAGCAGCCAAAATTACCGGGAGCCCCAGCATTTT.

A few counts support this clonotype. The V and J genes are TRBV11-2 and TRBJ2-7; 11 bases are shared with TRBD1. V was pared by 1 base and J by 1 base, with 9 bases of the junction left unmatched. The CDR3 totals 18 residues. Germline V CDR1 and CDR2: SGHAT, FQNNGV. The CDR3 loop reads CASSLVGGTGGTSYEQYV. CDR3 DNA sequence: TGTGCCAGCAGCTTAGTGGGAGGGACAGGGGGAACATCCTACGAGCAGTACGTC.

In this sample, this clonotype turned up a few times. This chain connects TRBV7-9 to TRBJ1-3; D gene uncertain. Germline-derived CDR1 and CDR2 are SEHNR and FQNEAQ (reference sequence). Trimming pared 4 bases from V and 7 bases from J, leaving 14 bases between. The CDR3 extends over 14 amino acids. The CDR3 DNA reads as TGTGCCAGCAGCTCCTACCAGCCACTTAACACCATATATTTT. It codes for CASSSYQPLNTIYF.